This T cell receptor beta chain appears in the sequencing data of a study of CD8 T cells in Susac syndrome. Random hexamers were used to reverse transcribe about 0.5 to 1 ug of RNA. Amplification of TCR beta CDR3 spanned 54 Vbeta and 13 Jbeta via immunoSEQ multiplex PCR. TCRdb independently ran MiXCR on the immunoSEQ multiplex PCR reads; one entry per CDR3 protein. The table records approximately 190,000 distinct CDR3 sequences, roughly 90% of them present only once. This clonotype was seen once. Trimming took 1 base from V and 9 from J, leaving 16 bases between them. This CDR3 has 14 amino acids. Germline V gives CDR1 LGHDT, CDR2 YNNKEL (reference sequence). Bulk CD8+ and CD4+ cells came from magnetic negative isolation; CD8+ TEMRA by FACS.

Input material: CD4+ T cells from PBMCs. The clonotype was recovered from a human donor with Susac syndrome. The rearrangement links TRBV3-1 to TRBJ2-7; D perhaps matches TRBD1 (6 bases). CDR3 sequence: CASSQVSGDFGQYF. CDR3 in DNA: TGTGCCAGCAGCCAAGTTTCAGGGGATTTCGGGCAGTACTTC.